These 15 T cell receptor beta chains share one sample of origin, sequenced in a study of shared clonotypes between healthy human individuals. This table comes from immunoSEQ multiplex PCR, and its TCRdb copy is limited to in-frame clones, with some not included. This sample carries 2,100,000 or so clones, 95% of them seen once, and the ten largest clones take 0.1% to 0.15%. Sequencing was carried out using naive CD4+ T cells sorted from blood. The subset: CD45RA+ positively selected. These receptor sequences come from a man aged 18-30 years in good health.

The J gene is TRBJ2-7, the V gene TRBV21-1; the table calls TRBD1, which could not be checked here. TRBV21-1 has pseudogene status. This CDR3 has 13 amino acids. CDR3 sequence: CASSKDRDHEQYF. CDR3 bases: TGTGCCAGCAGCAAAGACAGGGACCACGAGCAGTACTTC.

J is TRBJ2-1 and V is TRBV10-3; D is tentatively TRBD1 or TRBD2 (5 bases each). The CDR3 contains 13 residues. Trimming stripped 11 bases from V and 4 bases from J, with 15 bases between. Germline lookup yields CDR1 ENHRY and CDR2 SYGVKD. The DNA for the CDR3 is TGTGCCGGGAGTACAGGAGTTTACAATGAGCAGTTCTTC. Protein: CAGSTGVYNEQFF.

Turning to this clone: This sample also contains other DNA sequences that code for the same CDR3. The chain carries TRBV20-1 and TRBJ2-5; D is unclear. The CDR3 runs to 10 residues. CDR1 is DFQATT and CDR2 is SNEGSKA in the germline V gene (reference sequence). V gave up 5 bases and J gave up 5 bases, with 6 bases separating them. CDR3 residues: CSARRETQYF. CDR3 bases: TGCAGTGCTCGTCGGGAGACCCAGTACTTC.

The chain is built from TRBV6-6 and TRBJ2-7; the D gene is possibly TRBD2 (5 bases). Trimming pared 6 bases from V and 2 bases from J, leaving 14 bases between. The CDR3 has 14 amino acids. The germline V gene encodes CDR1 MNHNY and CDR2 SVGAGI (reference sequence). The CDR3 nucleotides are TGTGCCAGCAGAGCCCCGGACTTCACCTACGAGCAGTACTTC. Protein sequence: CASRAPDFTYEQYF.

The count of this clone is one. This chain links TRBV19 with TRBJ2-1; 7 bases line up with TRBD2. The CDR3 length is 14 residues. V shed 5 bases and J 2 bases; nucleotides not matched to a gene: 3. CDR1 and CDR2 (germline): LNHDA, SQIVND (reference sequence). CDR3 region: CASSLADTYNEQFF. The CDR3, as DNA: TGTGCCAGTAGTCTAGCGGATACCTACAATGAGCAGTTCTTC.

The chain joins TRBV6-6 to TRBJ2-2; no firm D call. From germline, CDR1 is MNHNY and CDR2 SVGAGI (reference sequence). With 11 bases removed from V and 0 bases from J, the gap between germline ends came to 16 bases. This CDR3 is 15 amino acids long. The DNA for the CDR3 is TGTGCCGGCTCCCCCGGCAGAGCGAACACCGGGGAGCTGTTTTTT. It is translated as CAGSPGRANTGELFF.

This chain uses TRBV15 with TRBJ2-3, with 9 bases identical to TRBD2. V trimming: 1 base; J trimming: 4 bases; junction bases outside the gene matches: 3. Germline V CDR1 and CDR2: LNHNV, YYDKDF (reference sequence). This CDR3 region has 15 residues. The CDR3 bases are TGTGCCACCAGCAGAGGGCTAGCGGGATCAGATACGCAGTATTTT. Amino acid sequence: CATSRGLAGSDTQYF.

The chain combines TRBV9 with TRBJ1-2; D call uncertain. V was shortened by 3 bases and J by 7 bases, with 16 bases between the two germline ends. Germline CDR1 is SGDLS and CDR2 is YYNGEE. This CDR3 is 14 amino acids long. CDR3 loop: CASSDQPGIGGYTF. CDR3 in DNA: TGTGCCAGCAGCGATCAGCCGGGGATCGGTGGCTACACCTTC.

V and J are TRBV2 and TRBJ2-1; 8 bases agree with TRBD1. The CDR3 runs 13 residues. V lost 4 bases and J lost 7; bases outside the gene matches: 3. The germline V gene has CDR1 SNHLY and CDR2 FYNNEI. CDR3 in DNA: TGTGCCAGCAGTGGCGACAGGGGAAATGAGCAGTTCTTC. Translating it yields CASSGDRGNEQFF.

This clone was recorded a few times. The chain joins TRBV2 to TRBJ1-6, with D uncertain. The CDR3 runs to 13 residues. The ends were cut back, 9 bases at V and 4 bases at J, with 10 bases in the middle. CDR1 SNHLY and CDR2 FYNNEI come from the germline V gene. CDR3 DNA sequence: TGTGCCAGAGGACGGAATTATAATTCACCCCTCCACTTT. Translated, it gives CARGRNYNSPLHF.

This chain joins TRBV6-5 and TRBJ1-1; TRBD1 agrees at 8 bases. Germline assignment: CDR1 MNHEY and CDR2 SVGAGI. With V trimmed by 6 bases and J by 3 bases, 3 bases remained unmatched. CDR3 length: 13 amino acids. The CDR3 reads CASRDREYTEAFF. CDR3 nucleotide sequence: TGTGCCAGCAGGGACAGGGAATACACTGAAGCTTTCTTT.

The V gene is TRBV5-1, the J gene TRBJ2-1, with D possibly being TRBD1 (5 bases). The CDR3 totals 13 residues. The germline V gene has CDR1 SGHRS and CDR2 YFSETQ. Trimming took 7 bases from V and 8 from J, leaving 16 bases between them. As DNA, the CDR3 is TGCGCCAGCTGGGATTCCCAGGGCGATGAGCAGTTCTTC. Protein: CASWDSQGDEQFF.

The rearrangement joins TRBV30 to TRBJ2-3; D call uncertain. The germline gives CDR1 GTSNPN, CDR2 SVGIG (reference sequence). V lost 4 bases, J lost 2 bases, and 7 bases lay in between. The length of the CDR3 is 12 residues. CDR3 sequence reads: CAWNPNTDTQYF. The CDR3 DNA reads as TGTGCCTGGAACCCAAACACAGATACGCAGTATTTT.

The chain combines TRBV15 with TRBJ2-7; D tentatively reads TRBD1 or TRBD2 (6 bases each). The CDR3 consists of 16 residues. The germline V and J ends were trimmed by 5 bases and 0 bases, with 17 bases remaining between them. Germline loops: CDR1 LNHNV, CDR2 YYDKDF (reference sequence). The CDR3 DNA follows: TGTGCCACCAGCTCCCTCGGGGGACATTACTCCTACGAGCAGTACTTC. This gives the protein CATSSLGGHYSYEQYF.

The chain joins TRBV10-3 to TRBJ1-4; TRBD1 might be the D (6 bases). Deletions cut 0 bases from V and 1 base from J, with 12 bases between. The CDR3 runs 17 residues. Germline CDR1 and CDR2: ENHRY and SYGVKD. The CDR3 DNA reads as TGTGCCATCAGTGAGTCGAAACAGGGCGAAACTAATGAAAAACTGTTTTTT. It codes for CAISESKQGETNEKLFF.